One and the same sample provided the 10 T cell receptor beta chains below, sequenced in a study of HIV-infected children after antiretroviral therapy interruption. Indicated treatment: PENTA 11 planned treatment interruption arm or continuous ART arm. Unique molecular identifiers were included in an RNA-based 3' RACE TCR library. TCRdb ran MiXCR on the 3' RACE reads and lists one entry per CDR3 protein. Of some 15,000 distinct CDR3 sequences listed, 3.4% are singletons. Sequencing used CD45RO+ CD8+ T cells from PBMCs, pooled from several time points, obtained from a donor given antiretroviral therapy, either interrupted or continuous. Subset in this sample: memory CD8+ CD45RO+ CD45RA- T cells. The receptors come from a pool of human donors with HIV.

The table lists this clonotype with a few counts. The chain combines TRBV12-3 or TRBV12-4 with TRBJ1-1; D perhaps matches TRBD1 (6 bases). The CDR3 extends over 12 amino acids. Trimming pared 6 bases from V and 4 bases from J, leaving 9 bases between. The CDR3 coding sequence is TGTGCCAGCAGGGTAGGGGGCACTGAAGCTTTCTTT. Translation: CASRVGGTEAFF.

This clonotype ranks as medium-sized. The V and J genes are TRBV11-2 and TRBJ2-3, with a possible D match to TRBD1 (5 bases). The CDR3 runs to 14 residues. Germline values: CDR1 SGHAT, CDR2 FQNNGV. Trimming took off 2 bases at V and 6 bases at J, with 12 bases between the two ends. The chain's CDR3 is CASSLSQGADTQYF. Here the CDR3 DNA reads TGTGCCAGCAGCTTATCGCAGGGCGCGGATACGCAGTATTTT.

This clonotype came up many times. The genes are TRBV12-3 or TRBV12-4 and TRBJ2-7; weak D call: TRBD2 (5 bases). Trimming took 3 bases from V and 5 from J, leaving 17 bases between them. The CDR3 has 15 residues. The CDR3 is CASSFSASKHHEQYF. CDR3 in DNA: TGTGCCAGCAGTTTTTCCGCTAGCAAGCACCACGAGCAGTACTTC.

This clonotype has a count of ten or more. The chain carries TRBV6-4 and TRBJ2-1; maybe TRBD2 (7 bases). The V end was cut by 3 bases, the J end by 9 bases, with 15 bases between. Germline CDR1 and CDR2: MRHNA and SNTAGT. The CDR3 has 14 amino acids. In nucleotides, the CDR3 is TGTGCCAGCAGTGAACTAGGGGGGGGCGGTGAGCAGTTCTTC. Translation: CASSELGGGGEQFF.

This clonotype came up many times. The chain couples TRBV29-1 to TRBJ2-1; no clear D. The length of the CDR3 is 12 residues. V was clipped by 8 bases and J by 9 bases, with 17 bases between them. Germline V gene sequence: CDR1 SQVTM, CDR2 ANQGSEA. The CDR3 loop reads CSLEVQTGEQFF. The CDR3 DNA follows: TGCAGCCTCGAAGTACAGACGGGTGAGCAGTTCTTC.

The chain carries TRBV20-1 and TRBJ2-1, with 11 bases lining up with TRBD2. The length of the CDR3 is 18 residues. The germline V gene encodes CDR1 DFQATT and CDR2 SNEGSKA (reference sequence). V trimming: 0 bases; J trimming: 4 bases; junction bases outside the gene matches: 11. The CDR3 sequence: CSARDATSGGLFYNEQFF. The CDR3 DNA reads TGCAGTGCTAGAGACGCCACTAGCGGGGGCCTCTTTTACAATGAGCAGTTCTTC.

The table lists this clonotype with a few counts. The J gene is TRBJ2-2, the V gene TRBV28; 10 nucleotides line up with TRBD1. Trimming took 5 bases from V and 3 from J; bases not matched to a gene: 3. The CDR3 is made up of 15 amino acids. Germline CDR1 is MDHEN and CDR2 is SYDVKM. For the CDR3, the DNA is TGTGCCAGCAGTGACAGGGGGCGCGACACCGGGGAGCTGTTTTTT. Its protein product is CASSDRGRDTGELFF. The full variable domain, in which reference TRBV28 and TRBJ2-2 provide the parts outside the CDR3, is DVKVTQSSRYLVKRTGEKVFLECVQDMDHENMFWYRQDPGLGLRLIYFSYDVKMKEKGDIPEGYSVSREKKERFSLILESASTNQTSMYLCASSDRGRDTGELFFGEGSRLTVL.

This clonotype has ten or more counts. The V and J genes are TRBV28 and TRBJ2-7, with 7 bases lining up with TRBD1. Germline V CDR1 and CDR2: MDHEN, SYDVKM. Trimming cost V 4 bases and J 4 bases; bases outside gene matches: 10. This CDR3 is 15 amino acids long. The CDR3 loop reads CASSSPLTGKYEQYF. Here the CDR3 DNA reads TGTGCCAGCAGTTCCCCCCTGACAGGGAAGTACGAGCAGTACTTC.

This clonotype was recorded at least ten times. The chain employs TRBV5-1 and TRBJ2-5; D unclear. Trimming took off 7 bases at V and 1 base at J, with 14 bases between the two ends. Germline CDR1 and CDR2: SGHRS and YFSETQ. The CDR3 has 14 residues. CDR3 nucleotides: TGCGCCAGCTCGCAAGGGCTAGTCCAAGAGACCCAGTACTTC. Translating it yields CASSQGLVQETQYF.

This clonotype was detected many times. This rearrangement joins TRBV6-5 to TRBJ2-7; a possible D gene is TRBD1 (6 bases). The CDR3 sequence is 14 residues long. CDR1 is MNHEY and CDR2 is SVGAGI in the germline V gene. V lost 0 bases and J lost 5, with 11 bases in between. The CDR3, as DNA: TGTGCCAGCAGTTACTCCCGCAGGGGCCACGAGCAGTACTTC. Amino acids: CASSYSRRGHEQYF.